Listed below are T cell receptor beta chains from one sample, sequenced in a study of CD8+ T cells in alopecia areata. Assay used: immunoSEQ multiplex PCR; TCRdb lists only in-frame clones, some missing. Here the sample spans about 140,000 clones, about 86% being singletons. The material sequenced was CD8+ T cells sorted from blood, taken at week 4, from a patient treated with tofacitinib. The receptors were sampled from a human donor with alopecia areata. Both conserved end residues are part of each CDR3. The order of the fields is V gene, J gene, clone size, D gene, CDR3 protein, CDR3 DNA. A D gene is named only where the DNA matches it firmly. Rows give clone size only sometimes, using once, few, many, or a class for an expanded clone.

TRBV25-1	TRBJ2-7	.	.	CASSGWDSDMAYEQYF	TGTGCCAGCAGTGGGTGGGACTCTGATATGGCCTACGAGCAGTACTTC
TRBV2	TRBJ2-7	medium-sized	.	CASSSGADEQYF	TGTGCCAGCAGCTCAGGAGCCGACGAGCAGTACTTC
TRBV7-6	TRBJ1-1	.	.	CASSLPGNTEAFF	TGTGCCAGCAGCTTACCAGGAAACACTGAAGCTTTCTTT
TRBV4-1	TRBJ1-1	.	.	CASSQDNLMNTEAFF	TGCGCCAGCAGCCAAGATAATCTTATGAACACTGAAGCTTTCTTT
TRBV7-7	TRBJ2-1	once	.	CASSPLLEGSYNEQFF	TGTGCTAGCAGCCCATTACTAGAGGGGTCCTACAATGAGCAGTTCTTC
TRBV7-9	TRBJ2-7	.	TRBD1	CASSLVIGQDYEQYF	TGTGCCAGCAGCTTAGTGATCGGACAGGACTACGAGCAGTACTTC
TRBV10-3	TRBJ2-7	.	.	CAISVDREGYEQYF	TGTGCCATCAGTGTAGACAGGGAGGGCTACGAGCAGTACTTC
TRBV5-1	TRBJ2-5	.	TRBD2	CASSLNRAGVETQYF	TGCGCCAGCAGCTTGAATCGGGCGGGAGTGGAGACCCAGTACTTC
TRBV30	TRBJ2-7	.	.	CAWSVGSGAYEQYF	TGTGCCTGGAGTGTGGGGAGCGGAGCCTACGAGCAGTACTTC
TRBV27	TRBJ2-7	.	TRBD2	CASSPLSGRLSYEQYF	TGTGCCAGCAGTCCCTTAAGCGGGAGGCTCTCCTACGAGCAGTACTTC
TRBV27	TRBJ1-1	.	.	CASRLMGGGGTEAFF	TGTGCCAGCAGATTAATGGGGGGAGGTGGGACTGAAGCTTTCTTT
TRBV27	TRBJ2-3	.	.	CASSSERWTVTDTQYF	TGTGCCAGCAGTTCGGAACGTTGGACAGTCACAGATACGCAGTATTTT
TRBV4-1	TRBJ2-7	.	TRBD1	CASSHTGGLGYEQYF	TGCGCCAGCAGCCATACAGGGGGCTTGGGGTACGAGCAGTACTTC
TRBV5-6	TRBJ2-7	.	.	CASGGEGVEQYF	TGTGCCAGCGGAGGCGAAGGGGTCGAGCAGTACTTC
TRBV4-1	TRBJ2-7	.	TRBD2	CASSQEAREGYEQYF	TGCGCCAGCAGCCAAGAGGCGCGGGAGGGCTACGAGCAGTACTTC
TRBV6-1	TRBJ2-7	.	.	CASSEPRRGTYEQYF	TGTGCCAGCAGTGAACCTCGAAGGGGCACCTACGAGCAGTACTTC
TRBV28	TRBJ2-7	.	.	CASRGTESYEQYF	TGTGCCAGCAGGGGGACGGAGAGCTACGAGCAGTACTTC
TRBV7-8	TRBJ2-1	.	.	CASSLALRGGPPRGEEQFF	TGTGCCAGCAGCTTAGCGTTAAGGGGGGGACCACCAAGAGGAGAGGAGCAGTTCTTC